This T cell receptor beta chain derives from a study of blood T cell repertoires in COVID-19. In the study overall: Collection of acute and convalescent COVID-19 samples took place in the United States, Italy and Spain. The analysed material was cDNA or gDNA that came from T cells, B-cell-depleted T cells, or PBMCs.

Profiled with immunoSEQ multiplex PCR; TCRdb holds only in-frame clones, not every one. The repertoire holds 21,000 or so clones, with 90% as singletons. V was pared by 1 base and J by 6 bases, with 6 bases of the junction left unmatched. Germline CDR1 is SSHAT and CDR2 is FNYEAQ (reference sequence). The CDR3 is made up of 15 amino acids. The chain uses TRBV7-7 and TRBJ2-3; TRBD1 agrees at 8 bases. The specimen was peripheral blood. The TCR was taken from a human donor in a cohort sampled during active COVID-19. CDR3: CASSLGTGGVDTQYF. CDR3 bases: TGTGCCAGCAGCTTAGGAACAGGGGGAGTGGATACGCAGTATTTT.